The sequence of this TCR beta chain was determined in a study of patients and donors after allogeneic stem cell transplantation. V was shortened by 1 base and J by 2 bases, with 12 bases between the two germline ends. Germline V gene data show CDR1 as MDHEN and CDR2 as SYDVKM. The CDR3 covers 15 residues. One entry per CDR3 protein results from TCRdb running MiXCR on the RT-PCR reads. Here the sample spans some 20,000 distinct CDR3 sequences, roughly 30% being singletons. The TCR originated in a human donor who was either an allogeneic HSCT recipient or a stem cell or donor lymphocyte infusion donor (not recorded which). It is not recorded whose cells these are; they may come from a transplant donor. V and J are TRBV28 and TRBJ2-7; D is uncertain. The sample taken for sequencing was blood, either unsorted or a sorted T cell fraction (not recorded which). CDR3 region: CASSLLGRPTYEQYF. DNA of the CDR3: TGTGCCAGCAGTTTATTGGGCAGGCCAACCTACGAGCAGTACTTC.